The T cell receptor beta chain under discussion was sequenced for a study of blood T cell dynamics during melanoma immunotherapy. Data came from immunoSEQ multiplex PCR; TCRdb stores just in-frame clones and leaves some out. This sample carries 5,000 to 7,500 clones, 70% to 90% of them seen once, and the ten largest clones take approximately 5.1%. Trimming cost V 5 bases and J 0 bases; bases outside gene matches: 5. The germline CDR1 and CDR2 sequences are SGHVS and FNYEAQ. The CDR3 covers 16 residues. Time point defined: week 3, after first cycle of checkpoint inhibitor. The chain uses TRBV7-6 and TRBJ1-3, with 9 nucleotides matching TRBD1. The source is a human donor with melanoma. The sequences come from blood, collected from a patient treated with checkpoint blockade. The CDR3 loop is CASSLGQGNSGNTIYF. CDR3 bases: TGTGCCAGCAGCCTCGGACAGGGGAACTCTGGAAACACCATATATTTT.